These T cell receptor beta chains were read from a single sample in a study of cytomegalovirus exposure and HLA in healthy donors. Sequenced by immunoSEQ multiplex PCR; TCRdb stores in-frame clones only, minus some. The repertoire consists of more than 150,000 clones, with approximately 84% occurring once and the leading ten covering 3% to 3.5%. Material: PBMCs. The origin of the receptors is a woman in her 50s in good health and CMV-seropositive. CDR3s include the opening cysteine and the closing phenylalanine or tryptophan. Fields, in order: V gene, clone size, J gene, D gene, CDR3 protein, CDR3 DNA. D genes are given only for firm matches. Clone size is given for some rows only: seen once, a few or many times, or a class if the clone is expanded.

V: TRBV7-2
size: NA
J: TRBJ2-3
D: NA
CDR3: CASSFGAGHDTQYF
DNA: TGTGCCAGCAGCTTTGGGGCAGGACACGATACGCAGTATTTT

V: TRBV7-6
size: NA
J: TRBJ1-1
D: NA
CDR3: CASSLGRDRTEAFF
DNA: TGTGCCAGCAGCTTAGGGAGGGATAGGACTGAAGCTTTCTTT

V: TRBV6-1
size: few
J: TRBJ1-5
D: NA
CDR3: CASSEGAHLGSQPQHF
DNA: TGTGCCAGCAGTGAGGGAGCCCACCTGGGAAGTCAGCCCCAGCATTTT

V: TRBV9
size: once
J: TRBJ2-3
D: TRBD1
CDR3: CASSAAGTGAMNTQYF
DNA: TGTGCCAGCAGCGCCGCCGGGACAGGGGCCATGAATACGCAGTATTTT

V: TRBV6-5
size: NA
J: TRBJ1-5
D: TRBD1
CDR3: CASRRQGVAQPQHF
DNA: TGTGCCAGCAGAAGACAGGGGGTAGCTCAGCCCCAGCATTTT

V: TRBV6-1
size: NA
J: TRBJ1-6
D: NA
CDR3: CASSGWGQDSPLHF
DNA: TGTGCCAGCAGTGGTTGGGGGCAGGACTCACCCCTCCACTTT

V: TRBV2
size: NA
J: TRBJ1-5
D: NA
CDR3: CASSGQFNQPQHF
DNA: TGTGCCAGCAGTGGACAGTTTAATCAGCCCCAGCATTTT

V: TRBV11-2
size: NA
J: TRBJ2-3
D: TRBD1
CDR3: CASSLGTGIPCF
DNA: TGTGCCAGCAGCTTAGGGACAGGGATCCCCTGTTTT

V: TRBV7-2
size: few
J: TRBJ1-1
D: NA
CDR3: CASSFRRGIFGGTEAFF
DNA: TGTGCCAGCAGCTTTCGGCGGGGAATTTTTGGGGGGACTGAAGCTTTCTTT

V: TRBV10-3
size: NA
J: TRBJ2-2
D: NA
CDR3: CAISVRVPDTGELFF
DNA: TGTGCCATCAGTGTCAGGGTCCCGGACACCGGGGAGCTGTTTTTT

V: TRBV5-5
size: NA
J: TRBJ1-1
D: NA
CDR3: CASSFEGGGDTEAFF
DNA: TGTGCCAGCAGCTTTGAGGGTGGTGGGGACACTGAAGCTTTCTTT

V: TRBV5-1
size: NA
J: TRBJ2-3
D: TRBD2
CDR3: CASSTGVVAGEDTQYF
DNA: TGCGCCAGCAGCACCGGGGTGGTAGCGGGAGAAGATACGCAGTATTTT

V: TRBV29-1
size: NA
J: TRBJ2-7
D: TRBD1
CDR3: CSVGSRGPGDEQYF
DNA: TGCAGCGTTGGGAGTAGGGGGCCCGGTGACGAGCAGTACTTC

V: TRBV6-5
size: once
J: TRBJ1-1
D: NA
CDR3: CASSYSQGLTEAFF
DNA: TGTGCCAGCAGTTACTCGCAGGGGCTCACTGAAGCTTTCTTT

V: TRBV5-1
size: NA
J: TRBJ1-2
D: NA
CDR3: CASRPVIGDYGYTF
DNA: TGCGCCAGCAGGCCAGTCATCGGGGACTATGGCTACACCTTC

V: TRBV5-1
size: NA
J: TRBJ2-2
D: NA
CDR3: CASSLAKGDGELFF
DNA: TGCGCCAGCAGCTTGGCAAAGGGGGACGGGGAGCTGTTTTTT

V: TRBV7-2
size: NA
J: TRBJ2-7
D: TRBD1
CDR3: CASGVFGQAFEQYF
DNA: TGTGCCAGCGGGGTCTTCGGACAGGCATTCGAGCAGTACTTC

V: TRBV19
size: NA
J: TRBJ1-1
D: NA
CDR3: CASRSQYLGSEAFF
DNA: TGTGCCAGTAGATCCCAGTATTTAGGGAGTGAAGCTTTCTTT

V: TRBV11-3
size: few
J: TRBJ1-6
D: TRBD1
CDR3: CASSLRRDRGPPYNSPLHF
DNA: TGTGCCAGCAGCCTCCGGAGGGACAGGGGTCCCCCCTATAATTCACCCCTCCACTTT

V: TRBV6-1
size: NA
J: TRBJ2-3
D: NA
CDR3: CASSESTADTQYF
DNA: TGTGCCAGCAGTGAAAGTACGGCAGATACGCAGTATTTT

V: TRBV11-3
size: NA
J: TRBJ1-1
D: NA
CDR3: CASSLEGVGEAFF
DNA: TGTGCCAGCAGCTTAGAGGGCGTGGGCGAGGCTTTCTTT

V: TRBV19
size: NA
J: TRBJ1-2
D: NA
CDR3: CASREGQSYGYTF
DNA: TGTGCCAGTAGAGAAGGACAGTCCTATGGCTACACCTTC

V: TRBV18
size: NA
J: TRBJ2-7
D: NA
CDR3: CASRPLGGLNEQYF
DNA: TGTGCCAGCCGTCCCCTGGGGGGGCTGAACGAGCAGTACTTC

V: TRBV2
size: once
J: TRBJ2-1
D: TRBD2
CDR3: CASSDVRLAGRDEQFF
DNA: TGTGCCAGCAGTGACGTACGGCTAGCGGGGCGCGATGAGCAGTTCTTC

V: TRBV10-3
size: NA
J: TRBJ2-7
D: NA
CDR3: CAIRGDTTYEQYF
DNA: TGTGCCATCAGGGGGGACACCACCTACGAGCAGTACTTC

V: TRBV12-1
size: once
J: TRBJ1-1
D: NA
CDR3: CASSFQGAPTEAFF
DNA: TGTGCCAGCAGCTTTCAGGGGGCCCCTACTGAAGCTTTCTTT

V: TRBV19
size: NA
J: TRBJ2-7
D: NA
CDR3: CASSWRGTGEQYF
DNA: TGTGCCAGCTCGTGGAGGGGAACGGGCGAGCAGTACTTC

V: TRBV19
size: NA
J: TRBJ2-7
D: TRBD1
CDR3: CASSGTGQGDYEQYF
DNA: TGTGCCAGTAGTGGTACGGGACAGGGGGACTACGAGCAGTACTTC

V: TRBV11-3
size: NA
J: TRBJ2-2
D: TRBD1
CDR3: CASSFRGHNTGELFF
DNA: TGTGCCAGCAGCTTCAGGGGGCACAACACCGGGGAGCTGTTTTTT

V: TRBV7-9
size: NA
J: TRBJ1-1
D: TRBD1
CDR3: CASSPRTGGVTEAFF
DNA: TGTGCCAGCAGCCCCCGGACAGGGGGCGTCACTGAAGCTTTCTTT

V: TRBV7-8
size: NA
J: TRBJ2-7
D: TRBD1
CDR3: CASSLRDRREQYF
DNA: TGTGCCAGCAGCTTAAGGGACAGGCGCGAGCAGTACTTC

V: TRBV5-1
size: NA
J: TRBJ2-5
D: TRBD1
CDR3: CASSPRDRGQETQYF
DNA: TGCGCCAGCAGCCCACGGGACAGGGGCCAAGAGACCCAGTACTTC

V: TRBV19
size: few
J: TRBJ1-2
D: TRBD1
CDR3: CASSKAGGTGGYTF
DNA: TGTGCCAGTAGTAAGGCAGGGGGCACAGGCGGCTACACCTTC

V: TRBV7-2
size: once
J: TRBJ2-5
D: TRBD2
CDR3: CASSGRAFQETQYF
DNA: TGTGCCAGCAGCGGGAGGGCGTTCCAAGAGACCCAGTACTTC

V: TRBV9
size: NA
J: TRBJ2-1
D: NA
CDR3: CASSAGVGGYGEQFF
DNA: TGTGCCAGCAGCGCGGGCGTGGGAGGTTATGGTGAGCAGTTCTTC

V: TRBV4-2
size: NA
J: TRBJ2-7
D: TRBD2
CDR3: CASSQERQAGTSGRSHYEQYF
DNA: TGTGCCAGCAGCCAAGAACGACAGGCTGGGACTAGCGGGAGGTCCCACTACGAGCAGTACTTC

V: TRBV5-5
size: once
J: TRBJ2-1
D: TRBD2
CDR3: CASSLEAGGPYNEQFF
DNA: TGTGCCAGCAGCTTGGAAGCGGGGGGGCCCTACAATGAGCAGTTCTTC

V: TRBV11-2
size: NA
J: TRBJ2-1
D: NA
CDR3: CASSRGSNNEQFF
DNA: TGTGCCAGCAGCCGCGGGTCCAACAATGAGCAGTTCTTC

V: TRBV18
size: NA
J: TRBJ1-3
D: TRBD1
CDR3: CASAGQGNTIYF
DNA: TGTGCCAGCGCGGGACAGGGAAACACCATATATTTT

V: TRBV5-1
size: once
J: TRBJ2-7
D: NA
CDR3: CASRPGLRVATYEQYF
DNA: TGCGCCAGCAGACCGGGATTAAGGGTAGCCACCTACGAGCAGTACTTC

V: TRBV19
size: few
J: TRBJ1-5
D: TRBD1
CDR3: CASMGTRGQGNQPQHF
DNA: TGTGCCAGTATGGGGACCAGGGGGCAAGGCAATCAGCCCCAGCATTTT

V: TRBV28
size: NA
J: TRBJ1-2
D: NA
CDR3: CASSFRYQKEDYGYTF
DNA: TGTGCCAGCAGTTTCCGATACCAAAAGGAGGACTATGGCTACACCTTC